These T cell receptor beta chains were read from a single sample in a study of OX40 agonist ivuxolimab in advanced cancers. Profiling relied on immunoSEQ multiplex PCR, and the TCRdb table lists in-frame clones only, not all of them. The sample gives 75,000 to 100,000 clones, 87% of which show up once; roughly 0.52% is in the top ten. The sequencing here drew on CD4+ or CD8+ T cells sorted from blood, taken in a trial of the OX40 agonist ivuxolimab. The receptors come from an adult with an advanced solid tumor such as melanoma, head and neck, liver or kidney cancer. The CDR3 runs from the conserved cysteine through the conserved F or W. D genes are given only for firm matches. For some rows the clone size is stated as once, few or many, or as a class when expanded; others skip it.

13,NA,TRBV7-2,NA,TRBJ2-3,CASTPDIADTQYF,TGTGCCAGCACCCCCGATATAGCCGATACGCAGTATTTT
14,NA,TRBV5-5,NA,TRBJ1-2,CASSLSRRDYGYTF,TGTGCCAGCAGCTTGTCCCGACGGGACTATGGCTACACCTTC
14,NA,TRBV18,NA,TRBJ1-1,CASSPDGQNTEAFF,TGTGCCAGCTCACCGGACGGGCAGAACACTGAAGCTTTCTTT
15,NA,TRBV9,NA,TRBJ1-3,CASSVDPQTLNTIYF,TGTGCCAGCAGCGTAGACCCACAGACGCTAAACACCATATATTTT
12,NA,TRBV28,NA,TRBJ2-1,CASSGEYNEQFF,TGTGCCAGCAGTGGGGAGTACAATGAGCAGTTCTTC
15,TRBD1,TRBV7-9,NA,TRBJ1-2,CASSLGQGIDYGYTF,TGTGCCAGCAGCTTAGGACAGGGAATCGACTATGGCTACACCTTC
13,NA,TRBV9,NA,TRBJ1-1,CASSARGDTEAFF,TGTGCCAGCAGCGCAAGGGGTGACACTGAAGCTTTCTTT
14,TRBD1,TRBV7-2,few,TRBJ1-4,CASSLTGGPEKLFF,TGTGCCAGCAGCTTAACAGGGGGCCCCGAAAAACTGTTTTTT
14,NA,TRBV7-2,NA,TRBJ2-1,CASSPGPARGEQFF,TGTGCCAGCAGCCCCGGGCCAGCGCGGGGTGAGCAGTTCTTC
15,NA,TRBV11-1,NA,TRBJ2-1,CASSLALQGGDEQFF,TGTGCCAGCAGCTTAGCGTTGCAGGGGGGGGATGAGCAGTTCTTC
15,NA,TRBV18,NA,TRBJ2-4,CASSRDGLAKNIQYF,TGTGCCAGCTCACGGGACGGATTAGCCAAAAACATTCAGTACTTC
13,NA,TRBV11-2,NA,TRBJ2-5,CASSPRAWETQYF,TGTGCCAGCAGCCCCCGGGCCTGGGAGACCCAGTACTTC
15,NA,TRBV5-1,NA,TRBJ2-7,CASSPDGANGYEQYF,TGCGCCAGCAGCCCAGACGGGGCCAACGGGTACGAGCAGTACTTC
15,NA,TRBV5-4,NA,TRBJ1-1,CASSSGTSTRTEAFF,TGTGCCAGCAGCTCCGGGACTTCAACGCGGACTGAAGCTTTCTTT
16,TRBD1,TRBV2,medium-sized,TRBJ1-5,CASSEQGARVNQPQHF,TGTGCCAGCAGTGAGCAGGGGGCGCGGGTCAATCAGCCCCAGCATTTT
15,NA,TRBV5-1,NA,TRBJ1-2,CASSLSGGEFGGYTF,TGCGCCAGCAGCTTGAGTGGGGGCGAGTTTGGAGGCTACACCTTC
14,TRBD1,TRBV7-2,NA,TRBJ1-1,CASSRQGIPAEAFF,TGTGCCAGCAGCAGACAGGGTATCCCAGCTGAAGCTTTCTTT
13,TRBD1,TRBV29-1,NA,TRBJ2-7,CSAGRQGTYEQYF,TGCAGCGCTGGACGACAGGGAACGTACGAGCAGTACTTC
13,TRBD1,TRBV7-6,NA,TRBJ2-5,CASNDRDQETQYF,TGTGCCAGCAACGACAGGGACCAAGAGACCCAGTACTTC
11,NA,TRBV5-1,NA,TRBJ2-1,CASSEYNEQFF,TGCGCCAGCAGCGAATACAATGAGCAGTTCTTC
15,NA,TRBV5-4,NA,TRBJ2-5,CASSQQVGGPKTQYF,TGTGCCAGCAGCCAACAAGTGGGGGGGCCGAAGACCCAGTACTTC
12,TRBD1,TRBV7-2,NA,TRBJ1-1,CASSPRTGEAFF,TGTGCCAGCAGCCCACGGACAGGGGAAGCTTTCTTT
14,NA,TRBV5-8,NA,TRBJ1-4,CASSFGRNNEKLFF,TGTGCCAGCAGCTTCGGCAGAAATAATGAAAAACTGTTTTTT
14,NA,TRBV6-1,NA,TRBJ1-2,CASITETDNYGYTF,TGTGCCAGCATTACAGAAACCGATAACTATGGCTACACCTTC
17,NA,TRBV7-2,NA,TRBJ1-3,CASSPTGNQFSGNTIYF,TGTGCCAGCAGCCCCACAGGGAACCAATTCTCTGGAAACACCATATATTTT
13,NA,TRBV6-1,few,TRBJ1-2,CASNLYENYGYTF,TGTGCCAGCAATCTGTACGAAAACTATGGCTACACCTTC
16,TRBD2,TRBV5-1,NA,TRBJ2-3,CASSGGSGGRTDTQYF,TGCGCCAGCAGTGGGGGAAGCGGGGGCCGCACAGATACGCAGTATTTT
15,NA,TRBV2,NA,TRBJ2-7,CASIFQATSSYEQYF,TGTGCCAGCATTTTCCAGGCTACCAGCTCCTACGAGCAGTACTTC
13,NA,TRBV6-6,NA,TRBJ1-1,CASSPIQSLEAFF,TGTGCCAGCAGTCCCATCCAGAGCCTTGAAGCTTTCTTT
13,NA,TRBV2,NA,TRBJ1-2,CASSITAEEGYTF,TGTGCCAGCAGTATAACAGCCGAGGAAGGCTACACCTTC
14,TRBD1,TRBV5-1,NA,TRBJ1-4,CASSQGTGAEKLFF,TGCGCCAGCAGCCAAGGGACAGGGGCTGAAAAACTGTTTTTT
13,NA,TRBV5-1,NA,TRBJ1-1,CASSSPTDSEAFF,TGCGCCAGCAGCTCCCCTACGGACAGTGAAGCTTTCTTT
14,NA,TRBV28,NA,TRBJ1-5,CASSLAATPPSQHF,TGTGCCAGCAGTTTAGCAGCAACCCCTCCGTCCCAGCATTTT
16,TRBD1,TRBV5-6,NA,TRBJ1-4,CASSLLSGQGLEKLFF,TGTGCCAGCAGCTTGCTCTCGGGACAGGGTTTGGAAAAACTGTTTTTT
16,NA,TRBV5-1,NA,TRBJ1-4,CASSLGSGRETGKLFF,TGCGCCAGCAGCTTGGGGTCAGGGAGAGAGACAGGAAAACTGTTTTTT
14,NA,TRBV28,once,TRBJ1-6,CASSFSGEYSPLHF,TGTGCCAGCAGTTTTTCAGGGGAATATTCACCCCTCCACTTT
11,NA,TRBV10-3,few,TRBJ2-7,CAISESTEQYF,TGTGCCATCAGTGAGTCGACAGAGCAGTACTTC
12,NA,TRBV11-2,NA,TRBJ1-2,CASSRDGYGYTF,TGTGCCAGCAGCCGGGACGGCTATGGCTACACCTTC
15,NA,TRBV9,NA,TRBJ1-4,CASSVATGVNEKLFF,TGTGCCAGCAGCGTAGCTACCGGAGTTAATGAAAAACTGTTTTTT
14,TRBD1,TRBV7-2,NA,TRBJ2-7,CASSVVRGPYEQYF,TGTGCCAGCAGCGTTGTTAGGGGGCCCTACGAGCAGTACTTC
12,NA,TRBV11-3,once,TRBJ2-3,CASSVSGGTQYF,TGTGCCAGCAGCGTTAGTGGGGGTACGCAGTATTTT
12,NA,TRBV6-5,NA,TRBJ2-5,CASTGVQETQYF,TGTGCCAGCACGGGGGTCCAAGAGACCCAGTACTTC
14,NA,TRBV11-2,NA,TRBJ2-7,CASSLVAGRYEQYF,TGTGCCAGCAGCTTAGTCGCGGGGCGTTACGAGCAGTACTTC
11,TRBD1,TRBV10-3,NA,TRBJ2-5,CAIQGGETQYF,TGTGCCATACAGGGGGGAGAGACCCAGTACTTC
14,TRBD1,TRBV6-5,once,TRBJ2-2,CASADRENTGELFF,TGTGCCAGCGCGGACAGGGAGAACACCGGGGAGCTGTTTTTT
12,NA,TRBV29-1,NA,TRBJ1-6,CSVSEGDSPLHF,TGCAGCGTCAGTGAAGGGGATTCACCCCTCCACTTT
15,TRBD1,TRBV5-1,NA,TRBJ1-1,CASIAGTGKSTEAFF,TGCGCCAGCATAGCCGGGACAGGGAAAAGCACTGAAGCTTTCTTT
18,NA,TRBV7-8,NA,TRBJ1-1,CASSQSQGWVGGNTEAFF,TGTGCCAGCAGCCAATCACAGGGTTGGGTTGGAGGGAACACTGAAGCTTTCTTT
16,NA,TRBV4-2,NA,TRBJ2-4,CASSQDSGLAKNIQYF,TGTGCCAGCAGCCAAGATTCAGGGTTGGCCAAAAACATTCAGTACTTC
13,TRBD1,TRBV7-3,once,TRBJ2-5,CASSNGQGETQYF,TGTGCCAGCAGCAACGGACAGGGTGAGACCCAGTACTTC
12,NA,TRBV6-6,NA,TRBJ2-1,CASSAQRNEQFF,TGTGCCAGCAGTGCACAAAGGAATGAGCAGTTCTTC